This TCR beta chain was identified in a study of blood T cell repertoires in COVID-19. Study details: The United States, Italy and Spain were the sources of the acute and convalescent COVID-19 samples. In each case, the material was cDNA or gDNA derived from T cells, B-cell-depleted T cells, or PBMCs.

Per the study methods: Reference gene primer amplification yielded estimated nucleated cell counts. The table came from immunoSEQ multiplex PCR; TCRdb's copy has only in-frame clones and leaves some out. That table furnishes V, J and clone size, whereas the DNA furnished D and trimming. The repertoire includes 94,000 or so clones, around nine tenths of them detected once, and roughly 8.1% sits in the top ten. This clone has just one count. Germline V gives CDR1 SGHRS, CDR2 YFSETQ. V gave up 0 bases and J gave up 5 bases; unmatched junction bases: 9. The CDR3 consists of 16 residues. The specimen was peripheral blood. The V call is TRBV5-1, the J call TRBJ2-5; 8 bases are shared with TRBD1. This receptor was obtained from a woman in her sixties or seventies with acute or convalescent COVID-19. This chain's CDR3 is CASSLGGQGPGETQYF. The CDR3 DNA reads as TGCGCCAGCAGCTTGGGTGGACAGGGTCCTGGGGAGACCCAGTACTTC.